Below, 3 T cell receptor beta chains from the same sample are listed, as sequenced in a study of response to subunit inactivated influenza vaccine. TCRdb recomputed calls from the RT-PCR reads with MiXCR, one row per CDR3 protein. The sample lists over 300,000 distinct CDR3 sequences; about a fifth were seen once. The source material was PBMCs from blood, sampled approximately 20 months after vaccination. The receptors stem from a man in his fifties or sixties who received an inactivated influenza vaccine.

This clonotype has only a few counts. The gene calls are TRBV5-4 and TRBJ1-6, with 9 positions matching TRBD1. The length of the CDR3 is 14 residues. CDR1 and CDR2 from the germline V gene are SGHNT and YYREEE (reference sequence). Trimming took 5 bases from V and 5 from J; bases not matched to a gene: 2. The CDR3 DNA reads as TGTGCCAGCAGGGGGACAGGGAATAATTCACCCCTCCACTTT. Translating it yields CASRGTGNNSPLHF.

The rearrangement uses TRBV20-1 and TRBJ2-7; 7 bases agree with TRBD2. The CDR3 totals 13 residues. Germline V CDR1 and CDR2: DFQATT, SNEGSKA (reference sequence). After removal of 6 bases from V and 3 bases from J, the junction contained 8 bases not matched to a gene. The CDR3 protein is CSAWDYGGYEQYF. In nucleotides, the CDR3 is TGCAGTGCGTGGGACTACGGCGGCTACGAGCAGTACTTC.

This clonotype was observed a handful of times. The chain links TRBV6-5 to TRBJ2-5, with 14 bases fitting TRBD2. This CDR3 region has 17 residues. Looked up from germline, CDR1 is MNHEY and CDR2 is SVGAGI. V gave up 2 bases and J gave up 7 bases; unmatched junction bases: 9. This CDR3 is CASSYDGTSGSYGTQYF. The CDR3 DNA is TGTGCCAGCAGTTACGATGGGACTAGCGGGAGTTACGGGACCCAGTACTTC.